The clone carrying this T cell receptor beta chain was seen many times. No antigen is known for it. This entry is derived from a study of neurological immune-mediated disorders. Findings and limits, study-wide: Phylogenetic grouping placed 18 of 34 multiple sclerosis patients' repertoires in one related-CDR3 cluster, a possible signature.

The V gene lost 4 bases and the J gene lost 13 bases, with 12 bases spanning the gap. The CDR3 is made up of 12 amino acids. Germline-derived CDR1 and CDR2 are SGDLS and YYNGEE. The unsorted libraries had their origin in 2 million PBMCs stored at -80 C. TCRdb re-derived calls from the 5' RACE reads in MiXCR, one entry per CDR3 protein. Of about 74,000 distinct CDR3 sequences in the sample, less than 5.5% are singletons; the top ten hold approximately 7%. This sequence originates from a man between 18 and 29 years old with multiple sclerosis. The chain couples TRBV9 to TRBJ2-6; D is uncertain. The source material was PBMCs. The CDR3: CASSLQTWVLTF. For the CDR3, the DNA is TGTGCCAGCAGCCTACAGACCTGGGTCCTGACTTTC. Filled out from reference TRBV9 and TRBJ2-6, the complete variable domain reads DSGVTQTPKHLITATGQRVTLRCSPRSGDLSVYWYQQSLDQGLQFLIQYYNGEERAKGNILERFSAQQFPDLHSELNLSSLELGDSALYFCASSLQTWVLTFGAGSRLTVL.